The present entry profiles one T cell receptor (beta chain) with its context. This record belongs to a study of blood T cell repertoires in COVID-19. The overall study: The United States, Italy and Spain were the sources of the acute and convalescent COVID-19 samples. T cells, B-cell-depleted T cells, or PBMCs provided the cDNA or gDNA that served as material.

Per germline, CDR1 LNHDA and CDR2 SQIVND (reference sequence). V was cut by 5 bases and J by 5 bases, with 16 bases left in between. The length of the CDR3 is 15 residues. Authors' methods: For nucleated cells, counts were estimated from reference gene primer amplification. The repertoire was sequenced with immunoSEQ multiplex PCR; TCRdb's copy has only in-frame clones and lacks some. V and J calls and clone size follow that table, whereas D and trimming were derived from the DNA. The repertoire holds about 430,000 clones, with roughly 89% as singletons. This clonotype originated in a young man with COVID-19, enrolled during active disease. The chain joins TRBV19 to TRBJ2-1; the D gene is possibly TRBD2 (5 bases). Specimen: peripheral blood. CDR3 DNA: TGTGCCAGTAGTTGGAGGAGGAGGTCCCACAATGAGCAGTTCTTC. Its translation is CASSWRRRSHNEQFF.